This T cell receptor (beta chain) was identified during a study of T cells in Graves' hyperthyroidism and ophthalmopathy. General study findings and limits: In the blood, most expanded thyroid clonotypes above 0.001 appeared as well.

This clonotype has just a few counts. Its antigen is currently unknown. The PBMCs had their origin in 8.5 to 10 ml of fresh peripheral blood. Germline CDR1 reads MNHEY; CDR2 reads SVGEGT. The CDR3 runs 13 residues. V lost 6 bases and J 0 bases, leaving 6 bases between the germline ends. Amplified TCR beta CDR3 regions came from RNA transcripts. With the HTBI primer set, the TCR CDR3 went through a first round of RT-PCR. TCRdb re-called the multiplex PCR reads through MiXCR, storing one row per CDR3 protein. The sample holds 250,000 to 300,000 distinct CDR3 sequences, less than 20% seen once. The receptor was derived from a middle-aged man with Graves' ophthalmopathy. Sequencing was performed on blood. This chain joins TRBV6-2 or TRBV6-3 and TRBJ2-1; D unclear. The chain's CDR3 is CASRDDSYNEQFF. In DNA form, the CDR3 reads TGTGCCAGCAGGGATGACTCCTACAATGAGCAGTTCTTC.